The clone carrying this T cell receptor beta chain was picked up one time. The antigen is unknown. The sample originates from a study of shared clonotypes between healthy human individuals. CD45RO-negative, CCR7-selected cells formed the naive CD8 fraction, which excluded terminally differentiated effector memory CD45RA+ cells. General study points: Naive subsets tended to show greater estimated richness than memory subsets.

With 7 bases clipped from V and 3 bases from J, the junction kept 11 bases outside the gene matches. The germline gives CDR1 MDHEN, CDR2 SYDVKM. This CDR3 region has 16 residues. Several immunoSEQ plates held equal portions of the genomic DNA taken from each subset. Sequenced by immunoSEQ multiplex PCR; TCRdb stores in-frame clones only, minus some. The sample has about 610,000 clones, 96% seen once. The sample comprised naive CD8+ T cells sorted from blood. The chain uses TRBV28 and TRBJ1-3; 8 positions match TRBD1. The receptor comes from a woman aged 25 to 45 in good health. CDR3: CASNPDREAVGNTIYF. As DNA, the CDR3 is TGTGCCAGCAACCCGGACAGGGAAGCCGTTGGAAACACCATATATTTT.